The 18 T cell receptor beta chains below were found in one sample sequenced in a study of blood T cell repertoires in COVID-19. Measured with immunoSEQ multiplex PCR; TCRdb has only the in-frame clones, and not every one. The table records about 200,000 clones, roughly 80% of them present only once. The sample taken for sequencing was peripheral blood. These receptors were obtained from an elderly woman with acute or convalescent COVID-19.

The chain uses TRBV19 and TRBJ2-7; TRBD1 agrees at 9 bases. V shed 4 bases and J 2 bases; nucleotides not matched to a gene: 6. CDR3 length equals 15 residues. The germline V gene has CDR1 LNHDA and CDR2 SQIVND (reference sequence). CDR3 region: CASSTTGGLTYEQYF. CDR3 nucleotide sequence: TGTGCCAGTAGTACCACAGGGGGCTTGACCTACGAGCAGTACTTC.

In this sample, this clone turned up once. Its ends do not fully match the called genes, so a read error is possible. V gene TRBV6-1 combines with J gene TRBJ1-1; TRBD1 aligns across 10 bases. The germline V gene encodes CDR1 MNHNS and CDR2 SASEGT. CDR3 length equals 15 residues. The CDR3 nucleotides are TGTGCCAGCCGTGACAGGGGGCTAGGGGGTACTGAAGCTTTCTTT. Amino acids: CASRDRGLGGTEAFF.

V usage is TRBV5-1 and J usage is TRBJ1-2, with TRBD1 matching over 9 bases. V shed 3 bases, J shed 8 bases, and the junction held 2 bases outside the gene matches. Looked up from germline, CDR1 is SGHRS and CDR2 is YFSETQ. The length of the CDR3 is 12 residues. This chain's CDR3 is CASSYGQGGYTF. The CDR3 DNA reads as TGCGCCAGCAGCTACGGACAGGGGGGCTACACCTTC.

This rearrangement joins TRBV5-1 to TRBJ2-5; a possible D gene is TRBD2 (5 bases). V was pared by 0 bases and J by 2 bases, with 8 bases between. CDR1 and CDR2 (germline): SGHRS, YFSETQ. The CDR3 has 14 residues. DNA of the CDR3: TGCGCCAGCAGCTTGGGGACTCAGCAAGAGACCCAGTACTTC. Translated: CASSLGTQQETQYF.

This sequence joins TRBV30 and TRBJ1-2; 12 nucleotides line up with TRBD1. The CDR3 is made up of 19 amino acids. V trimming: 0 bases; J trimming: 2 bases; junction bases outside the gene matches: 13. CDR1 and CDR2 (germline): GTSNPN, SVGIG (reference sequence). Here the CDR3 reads CAWSVRGTGGVQPNYGYTF. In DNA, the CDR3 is TGTGCCTGGAGTGTACGGGGGACAGGGGGCGTTCAGCCGAACTATGGCTACACCTTC.

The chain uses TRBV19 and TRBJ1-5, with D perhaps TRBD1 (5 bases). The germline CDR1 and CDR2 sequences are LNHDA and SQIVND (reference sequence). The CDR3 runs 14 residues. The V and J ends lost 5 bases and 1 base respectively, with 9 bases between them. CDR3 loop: CASSLGGSNQPQHF. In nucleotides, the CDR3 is TGTGCCAGTAGTTTGGGGGGAAGCAATCAGCCCCAGCATTTT. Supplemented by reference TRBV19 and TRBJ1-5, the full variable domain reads DGGITQSPKYLFRKEGQNVTLSCEQNLNHDAMYWYRQDPGQGLRLIYYSQIVNDFQKGDIAEGYSVSREKKESFPLTVTSAQKNPTAFYLCASSLGGSNQPQHFGDGTRLSIL.

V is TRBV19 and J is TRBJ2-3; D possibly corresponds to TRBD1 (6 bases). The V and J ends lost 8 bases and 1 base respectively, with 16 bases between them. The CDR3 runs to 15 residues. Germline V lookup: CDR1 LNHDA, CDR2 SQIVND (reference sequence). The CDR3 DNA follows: TGTGCCAGTTGCTCAACAGGGCTGGGCACAGATACGCAGTATTTT. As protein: CASCSTGLGTDTQYF.

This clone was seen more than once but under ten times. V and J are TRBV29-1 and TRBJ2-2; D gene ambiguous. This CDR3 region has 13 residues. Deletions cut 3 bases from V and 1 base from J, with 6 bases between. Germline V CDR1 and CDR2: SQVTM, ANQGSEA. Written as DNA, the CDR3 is TGCAGCGTTGAGGGCCTGAACACCGGGGAGCTGTTTTTT. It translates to CSVEGLNTGELFF.

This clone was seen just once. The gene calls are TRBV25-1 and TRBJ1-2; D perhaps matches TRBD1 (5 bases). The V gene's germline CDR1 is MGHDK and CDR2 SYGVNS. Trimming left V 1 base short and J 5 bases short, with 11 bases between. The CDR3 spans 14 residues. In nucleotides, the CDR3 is TGTGCCAGCAGTGAATGGGGCGGTTCGTATGGCTACACCTTC. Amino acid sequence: CASSEWGGSYGYTF.

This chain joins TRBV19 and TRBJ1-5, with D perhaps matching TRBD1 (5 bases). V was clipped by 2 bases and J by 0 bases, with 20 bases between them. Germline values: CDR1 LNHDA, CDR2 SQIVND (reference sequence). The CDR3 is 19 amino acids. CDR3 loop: CASSIITGVSYSSNQPQHF. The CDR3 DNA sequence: TGTGCCAGTAGTATAATAACAGGAGTAAGCTATAGTAGCAATCAGCCCCAGCATTTT.

The chain's CDR3 is CASSPGGSSVGYTF. The CDR3, as DNA: TGTGCCAGCAGCCCAGGGGGCTCCTCCGTTGGCTACACCTTC. This chain connects TRBV7-9 to TRBJ1-2; 8 bases fit TRBD1. Trimming cost V 5 bases and J 7 bases; bases outside gene matches: 9. The CDR3 contains 14 residues. The germline gives CDR1 SEHNR, CDR2 FQNEAQ (reference sequence).

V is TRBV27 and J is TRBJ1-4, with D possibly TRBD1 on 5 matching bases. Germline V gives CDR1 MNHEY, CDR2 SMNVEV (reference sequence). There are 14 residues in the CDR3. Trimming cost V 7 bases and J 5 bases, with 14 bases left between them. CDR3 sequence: CASIPGWKNEKLFF. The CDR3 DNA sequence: TGTGCCAGCATCCCAGGGTGGAAGAATGAAAAACTGTTTTTT.

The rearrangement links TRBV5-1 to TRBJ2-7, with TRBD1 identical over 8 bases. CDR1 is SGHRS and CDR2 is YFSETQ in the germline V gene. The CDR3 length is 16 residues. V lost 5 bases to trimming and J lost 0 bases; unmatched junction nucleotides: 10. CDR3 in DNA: TGCGCCAGCAGTTCCCCCGGGACAGGTATCTCCTACGAGCAGTACTTC. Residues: CASSSPGTGISYEQYF.

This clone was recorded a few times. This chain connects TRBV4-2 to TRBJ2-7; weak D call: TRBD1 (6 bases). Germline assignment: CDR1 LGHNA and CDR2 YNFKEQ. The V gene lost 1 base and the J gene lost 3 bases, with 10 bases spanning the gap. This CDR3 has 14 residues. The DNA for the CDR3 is TGTGCCAGCAGCCAAGGTTACAGGGACTACGAGCAGTACTTC. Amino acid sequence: CASSQGYRDYEQYF.

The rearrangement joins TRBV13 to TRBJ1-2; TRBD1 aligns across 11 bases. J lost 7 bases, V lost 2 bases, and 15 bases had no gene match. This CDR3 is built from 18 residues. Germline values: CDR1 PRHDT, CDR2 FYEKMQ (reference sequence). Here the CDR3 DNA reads TGTGCCAGCAGCTTACCCTCGAAACGGACAGGGGGCAGGCGTGGCTACACCTTC. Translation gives CASSLPSKRTGGRRGYTF.

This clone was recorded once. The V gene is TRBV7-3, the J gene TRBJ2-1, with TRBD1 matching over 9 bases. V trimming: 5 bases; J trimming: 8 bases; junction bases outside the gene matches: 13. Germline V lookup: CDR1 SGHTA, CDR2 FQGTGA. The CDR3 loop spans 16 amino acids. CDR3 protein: CASSTIPGQGYYEQFF. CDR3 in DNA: TGTGCCAGCAGCACCATCCCGGGACAGGGATACTATGAGCAGTTCTTC.

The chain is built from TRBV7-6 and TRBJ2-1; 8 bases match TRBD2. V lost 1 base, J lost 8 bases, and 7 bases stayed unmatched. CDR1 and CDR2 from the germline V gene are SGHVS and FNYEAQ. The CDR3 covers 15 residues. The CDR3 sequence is CASSLDGRAWDEQFF. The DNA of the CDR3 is TGTGCCAGCAGCTTAGACGGGAGGGCCTGGGATGAGCAGTTCTTC.

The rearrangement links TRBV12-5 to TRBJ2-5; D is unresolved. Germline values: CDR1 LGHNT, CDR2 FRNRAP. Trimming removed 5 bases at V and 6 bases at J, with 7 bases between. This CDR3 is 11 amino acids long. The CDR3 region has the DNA TGTGCTAGTGGTCCAGAAAAGACCCAGTACTTC. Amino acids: CASGPEKTQYF. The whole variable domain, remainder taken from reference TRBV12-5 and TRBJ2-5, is DARVTQTPRHKVTEMGQEVTMRCQPILGHNTVFWYRQTMMQGLELLAYFRNRAPLDDSGMPKDRFSAEMPDATLATLKIQPSEPRDSAVYFCASGPEKTQYFGPGTRLLVL.